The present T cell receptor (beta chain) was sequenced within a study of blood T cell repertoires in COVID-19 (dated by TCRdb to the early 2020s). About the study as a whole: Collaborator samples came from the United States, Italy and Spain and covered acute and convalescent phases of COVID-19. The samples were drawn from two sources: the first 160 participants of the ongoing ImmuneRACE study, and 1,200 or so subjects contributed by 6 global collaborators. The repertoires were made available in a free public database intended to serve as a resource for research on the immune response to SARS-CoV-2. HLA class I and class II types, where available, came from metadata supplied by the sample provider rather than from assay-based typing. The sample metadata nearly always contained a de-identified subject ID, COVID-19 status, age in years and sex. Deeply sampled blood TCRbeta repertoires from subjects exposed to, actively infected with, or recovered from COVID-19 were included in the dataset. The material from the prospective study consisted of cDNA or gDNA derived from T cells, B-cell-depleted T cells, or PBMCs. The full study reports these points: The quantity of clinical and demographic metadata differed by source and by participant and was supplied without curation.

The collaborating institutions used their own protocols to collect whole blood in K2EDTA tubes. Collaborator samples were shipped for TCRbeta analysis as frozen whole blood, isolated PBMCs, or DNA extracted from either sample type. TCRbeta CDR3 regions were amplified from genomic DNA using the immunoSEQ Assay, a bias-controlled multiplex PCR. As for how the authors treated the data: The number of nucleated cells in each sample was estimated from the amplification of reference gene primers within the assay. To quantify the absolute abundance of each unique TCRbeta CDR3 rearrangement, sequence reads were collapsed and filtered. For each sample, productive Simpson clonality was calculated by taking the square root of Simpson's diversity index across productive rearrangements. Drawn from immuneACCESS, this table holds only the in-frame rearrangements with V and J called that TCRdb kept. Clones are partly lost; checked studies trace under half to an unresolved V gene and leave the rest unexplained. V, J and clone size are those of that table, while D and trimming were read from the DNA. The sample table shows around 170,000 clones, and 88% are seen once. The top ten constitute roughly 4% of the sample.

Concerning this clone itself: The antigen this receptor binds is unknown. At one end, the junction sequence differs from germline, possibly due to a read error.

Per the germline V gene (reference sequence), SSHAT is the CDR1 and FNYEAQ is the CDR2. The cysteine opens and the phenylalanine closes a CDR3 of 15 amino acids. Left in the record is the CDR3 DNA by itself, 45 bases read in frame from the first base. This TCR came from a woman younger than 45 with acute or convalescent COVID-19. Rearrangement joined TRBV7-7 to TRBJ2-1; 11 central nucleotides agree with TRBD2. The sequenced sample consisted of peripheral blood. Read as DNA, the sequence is TGTGCTAGCAGCTTCGAACTAGCGGGAGTTAGTGAGCAGTTCTTC. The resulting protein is CASSFELAGVSEQFF. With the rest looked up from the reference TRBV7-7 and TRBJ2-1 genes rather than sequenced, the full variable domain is GAGVSQSPRYKVTKRGQDVTLRCDPISSHATLYWYQQALGQGPEFLTYFNYEAQPDKSGLPSDRFSAERPEGSISTLTIQRTEQRDSAMYRCASSFELAGVSEQFFGPGTRLTVL.